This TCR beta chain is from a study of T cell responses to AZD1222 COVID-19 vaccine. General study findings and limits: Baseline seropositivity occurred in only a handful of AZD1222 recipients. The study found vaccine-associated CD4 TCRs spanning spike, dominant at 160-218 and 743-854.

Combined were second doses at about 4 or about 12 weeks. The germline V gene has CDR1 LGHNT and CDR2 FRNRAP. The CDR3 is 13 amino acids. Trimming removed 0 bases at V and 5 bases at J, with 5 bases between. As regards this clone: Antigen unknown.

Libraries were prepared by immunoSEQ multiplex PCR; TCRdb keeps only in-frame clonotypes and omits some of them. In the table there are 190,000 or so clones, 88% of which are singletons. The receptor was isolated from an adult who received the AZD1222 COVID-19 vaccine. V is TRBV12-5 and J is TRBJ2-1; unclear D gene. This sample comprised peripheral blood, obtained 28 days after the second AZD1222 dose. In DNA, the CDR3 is TGTGCTAGTGGTTTGGTACAAAACAATGAGCAGTTCTTC. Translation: CASGLVQNNEQFF.